This TCR beta chain is drawn from a study of T cell responses to AZD1222 COVID-19 vaccine. General study findings and limits: The reported proportion of spike-specific TCRs targeting unmutated variant regions was nearly half. There were repertoire samples only from the period after the peak T cell response. CD4 TCRs linked to vaccination spanned spike, dominating at 160-218 and 743-854.

Here immunoSEQ multiplex PCR was the method, and the copy in TCRdb shows in-frame clones only, minus some. The sample records roughly 150,000 clones, around 85% being singletons. CDR3 length: 18 residues. The V end lost 3 bases, the J end lost 0 bases, and 17 bases lay between the germline ends. Germline CDR1 LNHDA, CDR2 SQIVND (reference sequence). Note on this clone: No antigen is known for it.

The sequencing here drew on peripheral blood, taken 28 days after the second AZD1222 dose. The receptor was isolated from an adult who received the AZD1222 COVID-19 vaccine. This rearrangement joins TRBV19 to TRBJ2-2, with D perhaps matching TRBD1 or TRBD2 (6 bases each). This CDR3 reads CASSIGGITGPNTGELFF. The CDR3 DNA is TGTGCCAGTAGTATTGGGGGGATAACAGGGCCGAACACCGGGGAGCTGTTTTTT.